This record concerns one T cell receptor beta chain sequence. These data come from a study of blood T cell repertoires in COVID-19. TCRdb's copy holds only in-frame clones and misses some; the assay was immunoSEQ multiplex PCR. Of about 200,000 clones in the sample, roughly 89% were seen once. In germline, CDR1 is MNHEY, CDR2 SMNVEV (reference sequence). J was trimmed by 2 bases and V by 7 bases; bases with no gene match: 2. This CDR3 contains 12 residues. The chain links TRBV27 to TRBJ2-7; 7 bases are shared with TRBD1. The receptor was derived from a man between 35 and 55 years old with acute or convalescent COVID-19. Material: peripheral blood. As DNA, the CDR3 is TGTGCCAGCAAGGGGGCAGCCTACGAGCAGTACTTC. The encoded protein is CASKGAAYEQYF.